This TCR beta chain was profiled in a study of CD8+CD57+ T cells in acquired aplastic anemia. TCR beta VDJ and CDR3 profiling used genomic DNA as template. TCRdb ran MiXCR on the reads and lists one entry per CDR3 protein. This sample yields some 180,000 distinct CDR3 sequences, of which just over 45% are seen a single time; approximately 3% belongs to the top ten. The V end was cut by 1 base, the J end by 2 bases, with 11 bases between. This CDR3 is built from 14 residues. Germline V lookup: CDR1 DFQATT, CDR2 SNEGSKA (reference sequence). Sample: sorted CD4+, CD8+, or CD8+CD57+ T cells (not recorded which) from PBMCs. This receptor was identified in a human donor in good health. V usage is TRBV20-1 and J usage is TRBJ1-2; no clear D gene. CDR3 coding DNA: TGCAGTGCTAGAGGTGCGGTTGGGAACTATGGCTACACCTTC. It specifies CSARGAVGNYGYTF.